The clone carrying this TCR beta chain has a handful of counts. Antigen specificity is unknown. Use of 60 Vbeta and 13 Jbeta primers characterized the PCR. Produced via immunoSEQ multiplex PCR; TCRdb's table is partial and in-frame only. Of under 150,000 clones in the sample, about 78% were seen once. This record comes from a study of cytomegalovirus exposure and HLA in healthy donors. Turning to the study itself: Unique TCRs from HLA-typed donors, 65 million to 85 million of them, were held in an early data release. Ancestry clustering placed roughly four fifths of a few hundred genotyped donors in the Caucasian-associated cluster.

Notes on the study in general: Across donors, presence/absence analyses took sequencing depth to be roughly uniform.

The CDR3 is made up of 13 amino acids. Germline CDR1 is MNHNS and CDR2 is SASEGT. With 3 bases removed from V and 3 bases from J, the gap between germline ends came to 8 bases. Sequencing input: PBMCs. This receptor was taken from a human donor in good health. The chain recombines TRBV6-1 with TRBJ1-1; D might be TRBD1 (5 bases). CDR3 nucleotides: TGTGCCAGCAGTGACAGGACACACACTGAAGCTTTCTTT. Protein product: CASSDRTHTEAFF.